The 20 T cell receptor beta chains below come from one sample, sequenced in a study of blood T cell repertoires in COVID-19. Measured with immunoSEQ multiplex PCR; TCRdb has only the in-frame clones, and not every one. The sample lists over 150,000 clones; around four fifths were seen once. Sequencing used peripheral blood. Receptor source: a man between 65 and 79 years old with acute or convalescent COVID-19.

The chain links TRBV7-8 to TRBJ1-5, with TRBD1 identical over 7 bases. Germline V gene sequence: CDR1 SGHVS, CDR2 FQNEAQ. The CDR3 length is 15 residues. V lost 1 base and J lost 3; bases outside the gene matches: 3. The CDR3 DNA reads as TGTGCCAGCAGCTTAGGAGGGACAGACAATCAGCCCCAGCATTTT. Its translation is CASSLGGTDNQPQHF. The entire variable domain, with the rest obtained from reference TRBV7-8 and TRBJ1-5, is as follows: GAGVSQSPRYKVAKRGQDVALRCDPISGHVSLFWYQQALGQGPEFLTYFQNEAQLDKSGLPSDRFFAERPEGSVSTLKIQRTQQEDSAVYLCASSLGGTDNQPQHFGDGTRLSIL.

The gene calls are TRBV9 and TRBJ1-5; tentative D call: TRBD1 (6 bases). V lost 9 bases to trimming and J lost 6 bases, with 10 bases between them. The CDR3 runs 11 residues. The germline V gene encodes CDR1 SGDLS and CDR2 YYNGEE. The CDR3 protein is CATTGSQPQHF. DNA of the CDR3: TGTGCCACTACAGGGTCTCAGCCCCAGCATTTT.

The V gene is TRBV4-2, the J gene TRBJ1-6; tentatively, D is TRBD1 (6 bases). V was clipped by 4 bases and J by 10 bases, with 17 bases between them. Germline CDR1 and CDR2: LGHNA and YNFKEQ. There are 15 residues in the CDR3. The CDR3 nucleotides read TGTGCCAGCAGCCGGTACAGGGAAAATAGCTCACCCCTCCACTTT. Translated: CASSRYRENSSPLHF.

The CDR3 spells CASSAGMYNEQFF. DNA for the CDR3: TGTGCCAGCAGCGCCGGGATGTACAATGAGCAGTTCTTC. This sequence joins TRBV9 and TRBJ2-1; TRBD2 might be the D (5 bases). Germline V gene data show CDR1 as SGDLS and CDR2 as YYNGEE. This CDR3 spans 13 amino acids. The ends were cut back, 3 bases at V and 4 bases at J, with 8 bases in the middle. Full variable domain (outside the CDR3, taken from reference TRBV9 and TRBJ2-1): DSGVTQTPKHLITATGQRVTLRCSPRSGDLSVYWYQQSLDQGLQFLIQYYNGEERAKGNILERFSAQQFPDLHSELNLSSLELGDSALYFCASSAGMYNEQFFGPGTRLTVL.

This clone occurred once. V is TRBV27 and J is TRBJ1-1, with D tentatively TRBD1 (6 bases). Trimming took off 3 bases at V and 8 bases at J, with 10 bases between the two ends. Germline lookup yields CDR1 MNHEY and CDR2 SMNVEV (reference sequence). This CDR3 is built from 12 residues. The CDR3 loop is CASSFQQGEAFF. DNA for the CDR3: TGTGCCAGCAGTTTCCAGCAGGGGGAAGCTTTCTTT.

The chain carries TRBV9 and TRBJ2-3; no definite D call. The germline V gene has CDR1 SGDLS and CDR2 YYNGEE. Trimming left V 0 bases short and J 4 bases short, with 9 bases between. The CDR3 sequence is 14 residues long. This CDR3 reads CASSVEFRADTQYF. The CDR3 DNA reads TGTGCCAGCAGCGTAGAATTCCGGGCAGATACGCAGTATTTT.

This clone turned up a few times. The genes are TRBV28 and TRBJ1-4; TRBD1 agrees at 9 bases. The CDR3 consists of 14 residues. The germline V gene has CDR1 MDHEN and CDR2 SYDVKM. V trimming: 6 bases; J trimming: 8 bases; junction bases outside the gene matches: 7. CDR3 coding DNA: TGTGCCAGCAGCCGGGACAGGGTAGTAGAAAAACTGTTTTTT. Translation: CASSRDRVVEKLFF.

The J gene is TRBJ1-5, the V gene TRBV10-3; no clear D. CDR1 is ENHRY and CDR2 is SYGVKD in the germline V gene. The CDR3 has 15 amino acids. Trimming took 2 bases from V and 4 from J, leaving 12 bases between them. CDR3 region: CAISEPGLANQPQHF. The DNA of the CDR3 is TGTGCCATCAGTGAGCCGGGTCTCGCAAATCAGCCCCAGCATTTT.

The V call is TRBV6-6, the J call TRBJ1-1; D is unclear. Germline V gives CDR1 MNHNY, CDR2 SVGAGI (reference sequence). V was clipped by 5 bases and J by 4 bases, with 17 bases between them. The CDR3 sequence is 15 residues long. For the CDR3, the DNA is TGTGCCAGCAGTCGATCGGCGCTTCAGGTCACTGAAGCTTTCTTT. Residues: CASSRSALQVTEAFF.

This clone occurred once. The V and J genes are TRBV5-8 and TRBJ1-2, with a possible D match to TRBD1 (5 bases). Germline lookup yields CDR1 SGHTS and CDR2 YDEGEE. This CDR3 comprises 13 residues. V was pared by 3 bases and J by 2 bases, with 8 bases between. As DNA, the CDR3 is TGTGCCAGCAGCTGGGAGGGGAACTATGGCTACACCTTC. It specifies CASSWEGNYGYTF.

This clone was counted a single time. For the CDR3, the DNA is TGTGCCAGCAGCTTAGGCGGGGGCCCCTATGGCTACACCTTC. It is translated as CASSLGGGPYGYTF. This chain joins TRBV7-2 and TRBJ1-2, with a possible D match to TRBD1 (6 bases). The CDR3 sequence is 14 residues long. Germline values: CDR1 SGHTA, CDR2 FQGNSA. V gave up 1 base and J gave up 4 bases, with 10 bases separating them.

This clone was picked up a small number of times. V usage is TRBV5-4 and J usage is TRBJ2-7; 7 bases fit TRBD1. The germline CDR1 and CDR2 sequences are SGHNT and YYREEE (reference sequence). Trimming removed 1 base from V and 7 bases from J; junction bases left unmatched: 8. This CDR3 has 14 amino acids. The CDR3 here is CASSLPGGVKEQYF. The CDR3 DNA reads TGTGCCAGCAGCTTGCCAGGGGGAGTGAAAGAGCAGTACTTC.

The sample holds a few counts of this clone. The chain joins TRBV7-3 to TRBJ2-5, with D perhaps TRBD2 (6 bases). This CDR3 is 15 amino acids long. Germline CDR1 reads SGHTA; CDR2 reads FQGTGA. V lost 3 bases, J lost 1 base, and 12 bases lay in between. CDR3 residues: CASSLLVSGQETQYF. CDR3 coding DNA: TGTGCCAGCAGCTTGCTGGTTAGCGGCCAAGAGACCCAGTACTTC.

This clone occurred a few times. This chain joins TRBV5-4 and TRBJ1-2; 11 bases are shared with TRBD1. Trimming took 4 bases from V and 6 from J; bases not matched to a gene: 5. This CDR3 has 14 residues. From germline, CDR1 is SGHNT and CDR2 YYREEE (reference sequence). CDR3 sequence: CASSRTGGLDGYTF. The CDR3 coding sequence is TGTGCCAGCAGCCGGACAGGGGGCCTAGATGGCTACACCTTC.

The gene calls are TRBV5-1 and TRBJ1-1; D might be TRBD1 (5 bases). The V end lost 0 bases, the J end lost 4 bases, and 10 bases lay between the germline ends. CDR1 and CDR2 (germline): SGHRS, YFSETQ. The CDR3 covers 14 residues. The CDR3 sequence: CASSLETGITEAFF. In DNA, the CDR3 is TGCGCCAGCAGCTTGGAAACAGGTATCACTGAAGCTTTCTTT.

This chain connects TRBV10-1 to TRBJ1-4; no clear D. Deletions cut 4 bases from V and 3 bases from J, with 12 bases between. Germline CDR1 WNHNN, CDR2 SYGVQD (reference sequence). This CDR3 spans 15 amino acids. The CDR3 is CASSADGWANEKLFF. CDR3 coding DNA: TGCGCCAGCAGTGCCGACGGGTGGGCTAATGAAAAACTGTTTTTT.

The chain is built from TRBV7-9 and TRBJ1-1; D is unresolved. The V end was cut by 8 bases, the J end by 1 base, with 11 bases between. The CDR3 is made up of 13 amino acids. CDR1 and CDR2 (germline): SEHNR, FQNEAQ (reference sequence). CDR3 DNA sequence: TGTGCCAGCGGGTGGGCGGGGAACACTGAAGCTTTCTTT. Residues: CASGWAGNTEAFF.

CDR3 loop: CASSPEGTGNYGYTF. The CDR3 DNA reads TGTGCCAGCTCACCTGAGGGGACTGGGAACTATGGCTACACCTTC. The chain recombines TRBV18 with TRBJ1-2; a possible D gene is TRBD1 (5 bases). CDR1 and CDR2 (germline): KGHSH, LQKENI. V gave up 3 bases and J gave up 2 bases, with 13 bases separating them. The CDR3 runs 15 residues.

The chain is built from TRBV28 and TRBJ1-4; D is perhaps TRBD1 (6 bases). CDR1 and CDR2 from the germline V gene are MDHEN and SYDVKM. The CDR3 spans 15 residues. Trimming removed 1 base at V and 5 bases at J, with 11 bases between. The CDR3 nucleotides are TGTGCCAGCAGTTTATTCGGGACAAGAAATGAAAAACTGTTTTTT. Protein: CASSLFGTRNEKLFF.

This chain uses TRBV11-3 with TRBJ2-2; 9 bases are shared with TRBD2. Germline CDR1 is SGHNT and CDR2 is YENEEA. This CDR3 comprises 17 residues. Losses at the gene ends were 5 bases for V and 5 bases for J; bases not matched to a gene: 12. In DNA, the CDR3 is TGTGCCAGCAGCCCCCTAGGGGCGGGGGGGCCGACCGGGGAGCTGTTTTTT. It codes for CASSPLGAGGPTGELFF.